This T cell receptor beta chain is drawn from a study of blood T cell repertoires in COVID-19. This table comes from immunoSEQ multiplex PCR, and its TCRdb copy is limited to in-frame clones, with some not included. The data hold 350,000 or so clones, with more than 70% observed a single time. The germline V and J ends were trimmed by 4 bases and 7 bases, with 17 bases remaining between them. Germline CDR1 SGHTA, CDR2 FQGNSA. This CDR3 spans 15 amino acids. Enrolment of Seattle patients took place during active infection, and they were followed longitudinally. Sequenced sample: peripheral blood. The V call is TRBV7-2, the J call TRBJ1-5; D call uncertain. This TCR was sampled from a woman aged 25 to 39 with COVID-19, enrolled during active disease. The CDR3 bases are TGTGCCAGCAGCTGGACCCGCCGGGAGGAACAGCCCCAGCATTTT. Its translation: CASSWTRREEQPQHF.